Below are 9 T cell receptor beta chains sequenced from a single sample in a study of T cells after yellow fever vaccination (dated by TCRdb to about 2019). Receptor amplification or capture employed 5' RACE. For sequencing, an Illumina NovaSeq 6000 was employed. The public reads were reprocessed in TCRdb via fastp at Q25 and MiXCR, keeping in-frame beta chains. Identical CDR3 proteins give one entry, which carries the most common genes and DNA. Within this sample are a few hundred thousand distinct CDR3 sequences, with around 4.1% of them counted one time only. The top ten clones comprise 24% of the sample. The treatment or condition label of this sample denotes: live attenuated yellow fever vaccine strain. This material consisted of PBMCs, taken 5 days after the yellow fever booster vaccination. Receptors were obtained from a man younger than 35 who received the YFV17D yellow fever vaccine.

This clonotype occurred a few times. This chain links TRBV6-2 or TRBV6-3 with TRBJ2-3; unclear D gene. The CDR3 sequence is 16 residues long. Deletions cut 5 bases from V and 2 bases from J, with 17 bases between. The germline V gene has CDR1 MNHEY and CDR2 SVGEGT. The CDR3 loop is CASSRALNLFTDTQYF. DNA for the CDR3: TGTGCCAGCAGTAGAGCTCTCAACCTTTTCACAGATACGCAGTATTTT.

This clonotype was picked up a small number of times. The CDR3 DNA follows: TGTGCCAGCAGTTACGGCAGGGGTAGTCAGCCCCAGCATTTT. Amino acid sequence: CASSYGRGSQPQHF. V usage is TRBV6-5 and J usage is TRBJ1-5; a weak D match, TRBD1 (6 bases). Germline CDR1 reads MNHEY; CDR2 reads SVGAGI. The CDR3 is made up of 14 amino acids. Trimming left V 2 bases short and J 6 bases short, with 11 bases between.

The gene calls are TRBV11-2 and TRBJ1-5, with 7 bases fitting TRBD1. Germline CDR1 reads SGHAT; CDR2 reads FQNNGV. With V trimmed by 5 bases and J by 7 bases, 11 bases remained unmatched. The length of the CDR3 is 15 residues. CDR3 loop: CASSTTQGMRQPQHF. The CDR3 bases are TGTGCCAGCAGCACCACACAGGGGATGAGGCAGCCCCAGCATTTT. Complete variable domain (other parts from reference TRBV11-2 and TRBJ1-5): EAGVAQSPRYKIIEKRQSVAFWCNPISGHATLYWYQQILGQGPKLLIQFQNNGVVDDSQLPKDRFSAERLKGVDSTLKIQPAKLEDSAVYLCASSTTQGMRQPQHFGDGTRLSIL.

This clonotype was observed many times. V is TRBV5-1 and J is TRBJ1-2; no reliable D call. The CDR3 runs to 15 residues. V lost 0 bases, J lost 4 bases, and 13 bases lay in between. CDR1 and CDR2 from the germline V gene are SGHRS and YFSETQ. The CDR3 is CASSLDSGQFYGYTF. The CDR3 DNA sequence: TGCGCCAGCAGCTTGGACAGCGGCCAGTTCTATGGCTACACCTTC.

The chain couples TRBV12-3 or TRBV12-4 to TRBJ1-2, with TRBD1 identical over 8 bases. The trim removed 6 bases at V and 4 bases at J, leaving 10 bases unmatched. The CDR3 consists of 15 residues. The CDR3, as DNA: TGTGCCAGCAGCCCCCAGGGGGCAGAATTCTATGGCTACACCTTC. The encoded protein is CASSPQGAEFYGYTF.

This clonotype has a handful of counts. V and J are TRBV6-2 or TRBV6-3 and TRBJ2-5; D perhaps matches TRBD1 (6 bases). The ends were cut back, 8 bases at V and 2 bases at J, with 21 bases in the middle. Per the germline V gene, CDR1 is MNHEY and CDR2 is SVGEGT. The CDR3 totals 16 residues. As DNA, the CDR3 is TGTGCCAGCTCCAGATCCTTGGGGGCCGGGCAAGAGACCCAGTACTTC. This gives the protein CASSRSLGAGQETQYF.

This clonotype was counted ten times or more. V gene TRBV27 combines with J gene TRBJ1-1, with TRBD1 matching 9 bases. Germline trimming cut 5 bases from V and 5 bases from J; bases unmatched to any gene: 15. Germline V CDR1 and CDR2: MNHEY, SMNVEV (reference sequence). The CDR3 has 17 residues. CDR3 protein: CASSQRGHGTGRTEAFF. The CDR3 nucleotides read TGTGCCAGCAGTCAACGCGGACACGGGACAGGGAGGACTGAAGCTTTCTTT.

This clonotype was detected many times. The genes are TRBV7-8 and TRBJ1-4; 8 bases are shared with TRBD1. Unmatched junction bases numbered 7, after V lost 5 bases and J lost 8 bases. From germline, CDR1 is SGHVS and CDR2 FQNEAQ. This CDR3 is built from 14 residues. The CDR3 DNA reads TGTGCCAGCAGCGCCACAGGGACAGGAGAAAAACTGTTTTTT. This sequence encodes CASSATGTGEKLFF.

This clonotype was counted between two and nine times. The chain recombines TRBV10-1 with TRBJ2-5; 13 positions match TRBD2. The V and J ends lost 7 bases and 1 base, in that order; junction bases with no gene match: 12. Germline assignment: CDR1 WNHNN and CDR2 SYGVQD (reference sequence). The CDR3 has 18 amino acids. CDR3 region: CASMSGSGLAGPQETQYF. DNA for the CDR3: TGCGCCAGCATGAGTGGCTCGGGACTAGCGGGACCCCAAGAGACCCAGTACTTC.